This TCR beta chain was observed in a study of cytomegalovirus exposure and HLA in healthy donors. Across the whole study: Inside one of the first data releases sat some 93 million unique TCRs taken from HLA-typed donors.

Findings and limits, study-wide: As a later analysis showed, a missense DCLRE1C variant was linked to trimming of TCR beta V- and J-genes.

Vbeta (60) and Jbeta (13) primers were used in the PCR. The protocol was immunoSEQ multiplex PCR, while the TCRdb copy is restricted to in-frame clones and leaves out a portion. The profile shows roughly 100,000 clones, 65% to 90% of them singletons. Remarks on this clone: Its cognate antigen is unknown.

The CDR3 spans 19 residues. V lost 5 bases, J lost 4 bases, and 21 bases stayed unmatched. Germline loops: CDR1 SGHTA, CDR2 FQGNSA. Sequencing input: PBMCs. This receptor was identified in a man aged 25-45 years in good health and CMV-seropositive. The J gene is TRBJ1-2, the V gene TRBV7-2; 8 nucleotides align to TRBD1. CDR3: CASSPPRGSQGAGSYGYTF. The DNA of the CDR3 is TGTGCCAGCAGCCCTCCCCGAGGGTCTCAGGGGGCCGGGAGCTATGGCTACACCTTC.